This T cell receptor (beta chain) was captured in a study of lymphopenia after photon versus proton radiotherapy. Study results and caveats: After the lymphocyte nadir, photon-treated repertoires showed oligoclonal expansion, especially of CD8+ Temra cells. In patients who died, overall survival fell as post-nadir TCR diversity dropped more.

Note on this clone: The antigen remains undetermined. The junction does not match germline at one end; this may be a read error.

This table comes from immunoSEQ multiplex PCR, and its TCRdb copy is limited to in-frame clones, with some not included. The sample holds 65,000 to 75,000 clones; about 87% are singletons and the top ten take 10% to 11%. The length of the CDR3 is 19 residues. Germline assignment: CDR1 SGHVS and CDR2 FQNEAQ. Sequencing used peripheral blood, obtained from a patient treated with proton-based radiotherapy. The receptor comes from a man older than 75 with esophageal cancer. J is TRBJ2-1 and V is TRBV7-8; 12 bases map to TRBD2. The CDR3 DNA follows: TGTGCCGGCAGCCGCCTATTACCCTGGACTAGCGGGGTCTACAATGAGCAGTTCTTC. It codes for CAGSRLLPWTSGVYNEQFF.